The sequence of this TCR beta chain was determined in a study of PD-L1 blockade in urothelial cancer. In the study overall: Analysis of blood occurred 3 weeks (second dose) and 6 weeks after treatment start.

In germline, CDR1 is WSHSY, CDR2 SAAADI. Trimming cost V 4 bases and J 8 bases, with 24 bases left between them. This CDR3 contains 17 residues. As to time point: peripheral blood 6 weeks after treatment start. Urothelial carcinoma, locally advanced or metastatic, affected the patients. Assay: immunoSEQ multiplex PCR; the TCRdb copy retains only in-frame clones and omits some. Of about 120,000 clones in the sample, around 93% are singletons; the top ten hold under 5%. This chain links TRBV10-2 with TRBJ2-1; weak D call: TRBD2 (6 bases). The sequence was collected from a man aged 60 to 75 with urothelial cancer. The material was PBMCs, obtained around atezolizumab (anti-PD-L1) treatment. CDR3 sequence: CASSGDTRGISFDEQFF. In nucleotides, the CDR3 is TGCGCCAGCAGTGGGGATACTCGGGGGATTTCTTTCGATGAGCAGTTCTTC.